The sequence of this T cell receptor (beta chain) was determined in a study of blood T cell repertoires in COVID-19. Study-level background: Acute-phase and convalescent COVID-19 samples originated in the United States, Italy and Spain.

This clone appeared a few times. Germline CDR1 SNHLY, CDR2 FYNNEI. Trimming shortened V by 1 base and J by 4 bases, and 13 bases separated the two germline ends. This CDR3 spans 15 amino acids. Original data processing: Counts of nucleated cells, estimated from reference gene primer amplification, were obtained. Clones were read by immunoSEQ multiplex PCR, and TCRdb kept only the in-frame ones, dropping some. The V and J calls and clone size were taken over from that table, and D and trimming were inferred from the DNA. The top ten clones hold about 8% of a sample with under 250,000 clones, roughly 80% of them seen once.

Sequenced input: peripheral blood. This receptor was obtained from a woman over 75 with acute or convalescent COVID-19. The chain joins TRBV2 to TRBJ1-1; D may be TRBD1 (5 bases). CDR3 sequence (DNA): TGTGCCAGCAGTGAAGACCGGGGGGGATCCACTGAAGCTTTCTTT. Encoded protein: CASSEDRGGSTEAFF. The full variable domain, with the rest looked up from reference TRBV2 and TRBJ1-1, is EPEVTQTPSHQVTQMGQEVILRCVPISNHLYFYWYRQILGQKVEFLVSFYNNEISEKSEIFDDQFSVERPDGSNFTLKIRSTKLEDSAMYFCASSEDRGGSTEAFFGQGTRLTVV.